Shown below are 19 T cell receptor beta chains from a single sample sequenced in a study of T-cell reconstitution after alpha-beta-depleted transplantation in children. The library targeted TCRbeta and was prepared with unique molecular identifiers. TCRdb recomputed calls from the PCR reads with MiXCR, one row per CDR3 protein. The sample consists of 750,000 to 950,000 distinct CDR3 sequences, approximately 15% of them appearing once. The material was PBMCs, mostly from graft donor cells, obtained 360 days after TCRalphabeta/CD19-depleted stem cell transplant. These receptors were obtained from a male patient younger than 18 who had a stem cell transplant for acute lymphoblastic leukemia, so the T cells may come from the graft donor.

This clonotype was recorded a few times. The chain has TRBV2 and TRBJ2-7; 10 bases line up with TRBD2. Germline CDR1 reads SNHLY; CDR2 reads FYNNEI. With 5 bases clipped from V and 2 bases from J, the junction kept 6 bases outside the gene matches. CDR3 length equals 15 residues. DNA for the CDR3: TGTGCCAGCAGTCTTGGACTAGCGGTAGCCTACGAGCAGTACTTC. Translating gives CASSLGLAVAYEQYF.

This clonotype was seen at least ten times. The chain has TRBV12-3 or TRBV12-4 and TRBJ2-3, with TRBD2 matching 8 bases. The CDR3 covers 14 residues. Trimming at V came to 7 bases and at J to 6 bases, leaving 9 bases not matched to a gene. The CDR3 DNA is TGTGCCAGCAATCTAGCGGGTTATTTTGATACGCAGTATTTT. It specifies CASNLAGYFDTQYF.

The chain is built from TRBV7-6 and TRBJ1-1; weak D call: TRBD1 (6 bases). This CDR3 comprises 14 residues. Germline V CDR1 and CDR2: SGHVS, FNYEAQ. With 3 bases removed from V and 6 bases from J, the gap between germline ends came to 14 bases. In DNA, the CDR3 is TGTGCCAGCAGCTTTGGGGGGCGCGGTGCTGAAGCTTTCTTT. Translated: CASSFGGRGAEAFF.

The rearrangement uses TRBV3-1 and TRBJ1-2, with TRBD1 identical over 7 bases. The V gene end was trimmed by 1 base and the J gene end by 6 bases; junction bases not matched to a gene: 5. The germline CDR1 and CDR2 sequences are LGHDT and YNNKEL (reference sequence). This CDR3 contains 14 residues. CDR3 DNA sequence: TGTGCCAGCAGCCAAGGAGGGGGCGGGGATGGCTACACCTTC. Encoded protein: CASSQGGGGDGYTF.

This clonotype turned up a few times. The chain joins TRBV7-2 to TRBJ2-1, with 9 nucleotides matching TRBD2. The V gene's germline CDR1 is SGHTA and CDR2 FQGNSA. This CDR3 contains 18 residues. The V gene end was trimmed by 2 bases and the J gene end by 0 bases; junction bases not matched to a gene: 8. CDR3 DNA sequence: TGTGCCAGCAGCTTACGGGCGCGGGAGGGTCGCTCCTACAATGAGCAGTTCTTC. Protein: CASSLRAREGRSYNEQFF.

This clonotype was recorded a few times. This chain links TRBV4-1 with TRBJ2-2; D is unclear. This CDR3 is 16 amino acids long. Per germline, CDR1 MGHRA and CDR2 YSYEKL. The V end was cut by 1 base, the J end by 1 base, with 10 bases between. This CDR3 reads CASSQGPTGNTGELFF. CDR3 bases: TGCGCCAGCAGCCAAGGACCTACTGGGAACACCGGGGAGCTGTTTTTT.

The rearrangement joins TRBV7-9 to TRBJ1-3; 9 bases line up with TRBD1. Germline CDR1 is SEHNR and CDR2 is FQNEAQ (reference sequence). After removal of 5 bases from V and 3 bases from J, the junction contained 8 bases not matched to a gene. CDR3 length: 16 residues. The DNA for the CDR3 is TGTGCCAGCAGCGGCCCCGGGACAGGGATTGGAAACACCATATATTTT. It codes for CASSGPGTGIGNTIYF.

This chain uses TRBV2 with TRBJ2-1, with D hard to call. V shed 1 base and J shed 4 bases, with 8 bases lying between them. CDR3 length: 14 residues. The germline V gene encodes CDR1 SNHLY and CDR2 FYNNEI. CDR3 nucleotide sequence: TGTGCCAGCAGTGAAGTAACGGGTTACAATGAGCAGTTCTTC. Translating gives CASSEVTGYNEQFF.

The chain recombines TRBV15 with TRBJ2-7; 11 bases match TRBD2. V shed 1 base and J 5 bases; nucleotides not matched to a gene: 19. CDR1 is LNHNV, CDR2 YYDKDF, per germline (reference sequence). The CDR3 consists of 20 residues. CDR3 sequence: CATSRGLQETLAGGPHEQYF. CDR3 nucleotides: TGTGCCACCAGCAGAGGCCTACAGGAGACTTTAGCGGGAGGGCCCCACGAGCAGTACTTC.

This clonotype was detected only a few times. The genes are TRBV5-5 and TRBJ2-1; a possible D gene is TRBD2 (5 bases). The CDR3 spans 15 residues. Trimming removed 2 bases at V and 6 bases at J, with 15 bases between. Germline values: CDR1 SGHKS, CDR2 YYEKEE (reference sequence). The CDR3 DNA reads as TGTGCCAGCAGCTTTACAGCGGTGGAGGTCAATGAGCAGTTCTTC. Amino acids: CASSFTAVEVNEQFF.

This clonotype was seen a few times. The CDR3 region is CASSLGRDSYKYNEQFF. CDR3 bases: TGCGCCAGCAGCTTGGGCCGGGACTCCTATAAATACAATGAGCAGTTCTTC. The gene calls are TRBV5-1 and TRBJ2-1; D might be TRBD2 (6 bases). The length of the CDR3 is 17 residues. Per the germline V gene, CDR1 is SGHRS and CDR2 is YFSETQ. V lost 0 bases, J lost 4 bases, and 17 bases lay in between.

This clonotype has only a few counts. J is TRBJ2-1 and V is TRBV12-3 or TRBV12-4, with 11 positions matching TRBD2. The CDR3 runs to 16 residues. The J segment lost 8 bases and the V segment lost 2 bases, leaving 8 bases of the junction unmatched. This CDR3 reads CASSLPGTSGGDEQFF. The CDR3 DNA is TGTGCCAGCAGTTTACCCGGGACTAGCGGAGGGGATGAGCAGTTCTTC.

V usage is TRBV11-2 and J usage is TRBJ2-7; D call uncertain. V was trimmed by 4 bases and J by 2 bases, leaving 15 bases between them. The CDR3 spans 15 residues. Germline V gene lookup returns CDR1 SGHAT and CDR2 FQNNGV. CDR3 DNA: TGTGCCAGCAGCTCCGGCCCGGGTCCTCCCTACGAGCAGTACTTC. Its translation: CASSSGPGPPYEQYF.

This clonotype was detected only a few times. The chain combines TRBV4-1 with TRBJ2-5, with 7 bases matching TRBD2. Unmatched junction bases numbered 6, after V lost 0 bases and J lost 5 bases. CDR3 size: 15 residues. Looked up from germline, CDR1 is MGHRA and CDR2 is YSYEKL. CDR3 nucleotides: TGCGCCAGCAGCCAAGACGGACTAGTCTGGGAGACCCAGTACTTC. Its protein product is CASSQDGLVWETQYF.

The chain joins TRBV27 to TRBJ2-1, with 8 bases lining up with TRBD2. The length of the CDR3 is 14 residues. With 4 bases clipped from V and 3 bases from J, the junction kept 2 bases outside the gene matches. CDR1 MNHEY and CDR2 SMNVEV come from the germline V gene (reference sequence). CDR3 DNA: TGTGCCAGCAGTTATAGCGGGGTCTACAATGAGCAGTTCTTC. Amino acid sequence: CASSYSGVYNEQFF.

This clonotype appeared a few times. The chain is built from TRBV7-9 and TRBJ1-4; 8 bases fit TRBD1. J lost 5 bases, V lost 5 bases, and 4 bases had no gene match. Germline V gene data show CDR1 as SEHNR and CDR2 as FQNEAQ (reference sequence). This CDR3 has 14 residues. This chain's CDR3 is CASSPWTGNEKLFF. The CDR3 nucleotides are TGTGCCAGCAGCCCGTGGACAGGGAATGAAAAACTGTTTTTT. The whole variable domain, remainder taken from reference TRBV7-9 and TRBJ1-4, is DTGVSQNPRHKITKRGQNVTFRCDPISEHNRLYWYRQTLGQGPEFLTYFQNEAQLEKSRLLSDRFSAERPKGSFSTLEIQRTEQGDSAMYLCASSPWTGNEKLFFGSGTQLSVL.

V gene TRBV9 combines with J gene TRBJ2-1, with D maybe TRBD2 (5 bases). V lost 1 base to trimming and J lost 6 bases, with 14 bases between them. The CDR3 totals 15 residues. Germline V gene data show CDR1 as SGDLS and CDR2 as YYNGEE. CDR3 bases: TGTGCCAGCAGCGTACAGCGATCGAGCGGCAATGAGCAGTTCTTC. It yields the protein CASSVQRSSGNEQFF.

CDR3 loop: CASSQGPAIVYEQYF. CDR3 coding DNA: TGTGCCAGCTCACAGGGACCCGCAATCGTCTACGAGCAGTACTTC. This sequence joins TRBV18 and TRBJ2-7; D assignment may be TRBD1 or TRBD2 (5 bases each). V was pared by 4 bases and J by 3 bases, with 16 bases between. The CDR3 is made up of 15 amino acids. CDR1 KGHSH and CDR2 LQKENI come from the germline V gene.

The chain has TRBV4-1 and TRBJ2-7; 10 nucleotides match TRBD2. The CDR3 has 17 amino acids. CDR1 is MGHRA, CDR2 YSYEKL, per germline. V lost 5 bases to trimming and J lost 2 bases; unmatched junction nucleotides: 12. The chain's CDR3 is CASSTVTGLAGAYEQYF. CDR3 in DNA: TGCGCCAGCAGCACTGTGACTGGGCTAGCGGGAGCCTACGAGCAGTACTTC.